The source of this TCR beta chain is a study of neoadjuvant anti-PD-1 for oral cavity cancer. At the level of the study: Non-progressing patients received a fourth nivolumab dose near day 43, then surgery on days 50-56. Findings of the study overall: Larger post-treatment preexisting tumor clones tracked with greater tumor shrinkage. Higher pretreatment Treg/Th17 ratios tracked higher pretreatment blood clonality. Each response group had just a few patients in TCR analyses.

Stated time point: after neoadjuvant nivolumab, at surgical resection. As regards this clone: As yet, its antigen is unknown.

Only in-frame clones appear in the TCRdb table, and some are missing; sequencing was by immunoSEQ multiplex PCR. The sample holds almost 6,000 clones, 50% to 60% seen once. Trimming removed 6 bases from V and 1 base from J; junction bases left unmatched: 5. CDR3 length: 15 amino acids. Germline-derived CDR1 and CDR2 are LNHDA and SQIVND (reference sequence). This sequence was found in a person aged 35-80 years with oral cavity squamous cell carcinoma. The sequencing used tumor tissue, collected after nivolumab (anti-PD-1) treatment. The chain has TRBV19 and TRBJ2-2; 7 positions match TRBD2. Written as DNA, the CDR3 is TGTGCCAGTAGGTCTAGCGGCATGAACACCGGGGAGCTGTTTTTT. Its protein is CASRSSGMNTGELFF.